The sequence of this TCR beta chain was determined in a study of long-term antiretroviral therapy in people with HIV. Study-level results: Controls had broader CDR3 length ranges than HIV repertoires did.

Researchers ran immunoSEQ v3.0 at survey level. TCRdb keeps only in-frame clones here, not all; method: immunoSEQ multiplex PCR. The sample carries about 32,000 clones, about 93% recorded once. As for this clone: Its antigen is as yet unknown.

The input for sequencing was unsorted PBMCs, taken 4.1 years after starting antiretroviral therapy. This sequence originates from a woman aged 50 to 60 with HIV.

The CDR3 nucleotides read TGTGCCAGCAGCGTTCTGCAGGGGGGTGCCAAAAACATTCAGTACTTC. This gives the protein CASSVLQGGAKNIQYF. The rearrangement joins TRBV7-9 to TRBJ2-4, with D perhaps TRBD1 (7 bases). Trimming left V 5 bases short and J 1 base short, with 15 bases between. CDR1 and CDR2 from the germline V gene are SEHNR and FQNEAQ (reference sequence). The CDR3 consists of 16 residues. Full variable domain (missing parts from reference TRBV7-9 and TRBJ2-4): DTGVSQNPRHKITKRGQNVTFRCDPISEHNRLYWYRQTLGQGPEFLTYFQNEAQLEKSRLLSDRFSAERPKGSFSTLEIQRTEQGDSAMYLCASSVLQGGAKNIQYFGAGTRLSVL.